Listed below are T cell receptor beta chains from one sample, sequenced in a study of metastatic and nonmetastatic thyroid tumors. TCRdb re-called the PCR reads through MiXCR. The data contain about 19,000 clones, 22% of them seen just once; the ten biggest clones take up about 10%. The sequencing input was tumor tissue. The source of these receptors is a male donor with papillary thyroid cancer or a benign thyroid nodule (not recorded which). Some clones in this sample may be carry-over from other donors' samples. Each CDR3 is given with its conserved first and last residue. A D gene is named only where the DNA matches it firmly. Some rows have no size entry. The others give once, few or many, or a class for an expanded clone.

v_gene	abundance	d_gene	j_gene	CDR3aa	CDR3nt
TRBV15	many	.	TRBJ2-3	CATSRDDASSQADTQYF	TGTGCCACCAGCAGAGATGATGCTAGCTCACAGGCAGATACGCAGTATTTT
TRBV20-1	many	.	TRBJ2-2	CSARDASLNTGELFF	TGCAGTGCTAGGGATGCTAGTTTGAACACCGGGGAGCTGTTTTTT
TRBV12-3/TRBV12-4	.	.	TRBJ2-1	CATRTVGNEQFF	TGTGCCACCCGGACTGTCGGAAATGAGCAGTTCTTC
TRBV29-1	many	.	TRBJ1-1	CSGGGKNTEAFF	TGCAGCGGAGGGGGAAAGAACACTGAAGCTTTCTTT
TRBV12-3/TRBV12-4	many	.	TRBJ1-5	CASSLKSSNQPQHF	TGTGCCAGCAGTTTAAAAAGTAGCAATCAGCCCCAGCATTTT
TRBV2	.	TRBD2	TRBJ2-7	CASSELNWVAGGSVEQYF	TGTGCCAGCAGTGAACTGAATTGGGTAGCGGGAGGATCTGTCGAGCAGTACTTC
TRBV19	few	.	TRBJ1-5	CASSMAIIQPQHF	TGTGCCAGTAGTATGGCTATCATTCAGCCCCAGCATTTT
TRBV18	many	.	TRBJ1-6	CASSPGGGASPLHF	TGTGCCAGCTCACCCGGAGGGGGGGCTTCACCCCTCCACTTT
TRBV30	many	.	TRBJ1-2	CAWSPELGTTVNYGYTF	TGTGCCTGGAGTCCAGAACTCGGGACAACGGTTAACTATGGCTACACCTTC
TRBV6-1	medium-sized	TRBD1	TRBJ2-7	CASSARDRPSYEQYF	TGTGCCAGCAGTGCCCGGGACAGGCCCTCCTACGAGCAGTACTTC
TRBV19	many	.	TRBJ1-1	CASTHSRASSFQLNTEAFF	TGTGCCAGTACACATAGCCGGGCCTCCTCCTTTCAACTGAACACTGAAGCTTTCTTT
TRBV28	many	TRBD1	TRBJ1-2	CASSFTTGIYGYTF	TGTGCCAGCAGTTTCACGACAGGGATCTATGGCTACACCTTC
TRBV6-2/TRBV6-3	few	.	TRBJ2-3	CASSYKTSGDTQYF	TGTGCCAGCAGTTACAAGACTAGTGGAGATACGCAGTATTTT
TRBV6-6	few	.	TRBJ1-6	CASSYSGQTGSPLHF	TGTGCCAGCAGTTACTCGGGTCAAACGGGCTCACCCCTCCACTTT
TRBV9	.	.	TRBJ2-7	CVSSVTLSSYEQYF	TGTGTCAGCAGCGTAACGCTGAGCTCCTACGAGCAGTACTTC
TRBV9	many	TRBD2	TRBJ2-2	CASSGLAGERDTGELFF	TGTGCCAGCAGCGGACTAGCGGGAGAAAGGGACACCGGGGAGCTGTTTTTT
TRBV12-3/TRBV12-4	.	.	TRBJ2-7	CASTEEGYEQYF	TGTGCCAGCACCGAGGAGGGATACGAGCAGTACTTC
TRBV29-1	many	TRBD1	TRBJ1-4	CSVYGTGNEKLFF	TGCAGCGTGTACGGGACAGGGAACGAAAAACTGTTTTTT
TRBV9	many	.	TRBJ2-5	CASSVHGHEETQYF	TGTGCCAGCAGCGTACATGGACATGAAGAGACCCAGTACTTC
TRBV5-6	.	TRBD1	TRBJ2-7	CASSFPGDRVDEQYF	TGTGCCAGCAGCTTTCCCGGGGACAGGGTGGACGAGCAGTACTTC
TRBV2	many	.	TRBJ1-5	CASREGFVDQPQHF	TGTGCCAGCAGGGAGGGTTTTGTAGATCAGCCCCAGCATTTT
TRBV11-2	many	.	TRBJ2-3	CASSLDLIRTDTQYF	TGTGCCAGCAGCTTAGATTTAATCAGGACAGATACGCAGTATTTT
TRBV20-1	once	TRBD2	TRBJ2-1	CSAAAGTSELDEQFF	TGCAGTGCCGCGGCCGGGACTAGCGAATTGGATGAGCAGTTCTTC
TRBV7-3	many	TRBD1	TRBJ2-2	CASSLTGSGQWGGELFF	TGTGCCAGCAGCTTAACGGGATCGGGACAGTGGGGCGGGGAGCTGTTTTTT
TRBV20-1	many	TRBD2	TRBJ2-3	CSALTSGGRTDTQYF	TGCAGTGCGTTGACTAGCGGGGGTCGCACAGATACGCAGTATTTT
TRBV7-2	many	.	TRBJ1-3	CASSLYSGNTIYF	TGTGCCAGCAGCTTATATTCTGGAAACACCATATATTTT
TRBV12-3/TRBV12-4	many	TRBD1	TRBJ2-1	CASSLGAGGINEQFF	TGTGCCAGCAGTTTGGGGGCAGGGGGCATCAATGAGCAGTTCTTC
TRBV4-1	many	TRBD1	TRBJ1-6	CASSRQQGQNSPLHF	TGCGCCAGCAGCCGACAACAGGGGCAGAATTCACCCCTCCACTTT
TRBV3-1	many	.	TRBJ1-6	CASSQRGRDSPLHF	TGTGCCAGCAGCCAGCGGGGAAGGGATTCACCCCTCCACTTT
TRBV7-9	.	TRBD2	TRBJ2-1	CASSPGLALCF	TGTGCCAGCAGCCCAGGACTAGCGCTGTGCTTC
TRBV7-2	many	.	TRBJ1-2	CASFSWGGLGYGYTF	TGTGCCAGCTTCTCGTGGGGGGGATTGGGCTATGGCTACACCTTC
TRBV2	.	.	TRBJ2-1	CASIEFGEGSKLF	.
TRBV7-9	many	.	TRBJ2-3	CASSPERATDTQYF	TGTGCCAGCAGCCCAGAGCGGGCCACAGATACGCAGTATTTT
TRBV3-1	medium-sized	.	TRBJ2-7	CASRGDCRPLGYEQYF	TGTGCCAGCAGGGGGGATTGCCGACCCCTGGGCTACGAGCAGTACTTC
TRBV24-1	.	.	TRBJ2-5	CATSDGTFQETQYF	TGTGCCACCAGTGACGGGACATTCCAAGAGACCCAGTACTTC
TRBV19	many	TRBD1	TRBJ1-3	CASSPLGTGGLFSGNTIYF	TGTGCCAGTAGTCCCCTAGGAACAGGGGGCCTCTTCTCTGGAAACACCATATATTTT
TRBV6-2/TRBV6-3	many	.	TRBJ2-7	CASRARQSSYEQYF	TGTGCCAGCAGAGCAAGACAGTCATCCTACGAGCAGTACTTC
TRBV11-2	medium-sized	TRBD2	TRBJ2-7	CASSVLAGGRSYEQYF	TGTGCCAGCAGCGTTTTAGCGGGAGGACGCTCCTACGAGCAGTACTTC
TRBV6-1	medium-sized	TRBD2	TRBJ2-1	CASTPDLAGGYEQFF	TGTGCCAGCACTCCGGACTTGGCGGGAGGCTATGAGCAGTTCTTC
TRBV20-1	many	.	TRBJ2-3	CSASSARRIDTQYF	TGCAGTGCCAGTAGCGCGAGAAGGATAGATACGCAGTATTTT
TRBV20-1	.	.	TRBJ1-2	CSARGVVGGGYTF	TGCAGTGCTAGAGGTGTTGTGGGGGGTGGCTACACCTTC
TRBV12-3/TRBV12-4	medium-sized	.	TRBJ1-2	CASSDRFGYTF	TGTGCCAGCAGCGACAGGTTTGGCTACACCTTC
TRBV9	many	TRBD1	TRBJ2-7	CASSPRQGGSYEQYF	TGTGCCAGCAGCCCCCGACAGGGCGGGTCCTACGAGCAGTACTTC
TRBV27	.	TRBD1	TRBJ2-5	CASSLTQGHKETQYF	TGTGCCAGCAGTCTAACACAGGGGCATAAAGAGACCCAGTACTTC
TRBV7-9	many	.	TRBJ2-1	CASSLSVGGVHEQFF	TGTGCCAGCAGCTTATCGGTCGGAGGCGTCCATGAGCAGTTCTTC
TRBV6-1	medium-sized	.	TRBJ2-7	CASRQTGVTFYEQYF	TGTGCCAGCAGACAAACCGGGGTTACATTCTACGAGCAGTACTTC
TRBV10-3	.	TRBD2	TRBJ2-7	CAISVCCELAGGPFEQYF	TGTGCCATCAGTGTGTGTTGTGAACTAGCGGGAGGGCCTTTCGAGCAGTACTTC
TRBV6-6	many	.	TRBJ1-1	CASSYSENTEAFF	TGTGCCAGCAGTTATTCCGAGAACACTGAAGCTTTCTTT
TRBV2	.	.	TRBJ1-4	CASSEWIKREKLFF	TGTGCCAGCAGCGAATGGATTAAACGGGAAAAACTGTTTTTT
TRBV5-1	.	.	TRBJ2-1	CASSLVSTGLPTYNEQFF	TGCGCCAGCAGCTTGGTTTCAACAGGGTTGCCTACCTACAATGAGCAGTTCTTC
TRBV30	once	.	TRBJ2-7	CAWSYTGEQYF	TGTGCCTGGAGCTATACTGGTGAGCAGTACTTC
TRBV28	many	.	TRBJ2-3	CASSSYSLRITDTQYF	TGTGCCAGCAGTTCTTACAGCCTCAGGATCACAGATACGCAGTATTTT
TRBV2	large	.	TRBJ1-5	CASRHQAHNQPQHF	TGTGCCAGCAGGCATCAGGCGCACAATCAGCCCCAGCATTTT
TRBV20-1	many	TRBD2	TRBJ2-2	CSARVATSGSVGTGELFF	TGCAGTGCTAGAGTCGCAACTAGCGGAAGTGTGGGCACCGGGGAGCTGTTTTTT